One TCR beta chain is described in this entry. Trimming cost V 1 base and J 0 bases, with 13 bases left between them. This CDR3 region has 16 residues. Germline V gene data show CDR1 as MNHNS and CDR2 as SASEGT. This record comes from a study of cytomegalovirus exposure and HLA in healthy donors. This PCR relied on a set of 60 Vbeta primers and 13 Jbeta primers. TCRdb's copy holds only in-frame clones and misses some; the assay was immunoSEQ multiplex PCR. The data show 150,000 to 200,000 clones, around 79% seen once. Donors in the study were healthy people who gave bone marrow. This clonotype was sampled from a woman aged 45-59 years in good health and CMV-seropositive. This chain links TRBV6-1 with TRBJ2-7; weak D call: TRBD1 (5 bases). The sample comprised PBMCs. The CDR3 DNA sequence: TGTGCCAGCAGTGAAGGACGACAGTACTTCTCCTACGAGCAGTACTTC. Its translation: CASSEGRQYFSYEQYF.